This is a list of T cell receptor beta chains from one sample in a study of breast tumors, draining lymph nodes, adjacent tissues. TCRdb re-derived calls from the multiplex PCR reads in MiXCR, one entry per CDR3 protein. This table has roughly 110,000 distinct CDR3 sequences, around 30% appearing once. Source material: axillary lymph node tissue. The receptor source for this set is a female donor with breast cancer. Some clones in this sample may be carry-over from other donors' samples. CDR3s include the opening cysteine and the closing phenylalanine or tryptophan. A D gene is named only where the DNA matches it firmly. The listing skips clone size in some rows; elsewhere it reads once, few, many or a size class.

D gene: TRBD1
CDR3 length: 14
clone size: many
J gene: TRBJ1-6
V gene: TRBV14
CDR3 protein: CASSRTGGNSPLHF

D gene: TRBD2
CDR3 length: 16
clone size: many
J gene: TRBJ2-7
V gene: TRBV28
CDR3 protein: CASSLSLAGAVYEQYF

D gene: TRBD2
CDR3 length: 11
clone size: -
J gene: TRBJ2-1
V gene: TRBV29-1
CDR3 protein: CSVGGVDEQFF

D gene: TRBD2
CDR3 length: 15
clone size: many
J gene: TRBJ2-1
V gene: TRBV19
CDR3 protein: CASISSGSFYNEQFF

D gene: -
CDR3 length: 19
clone size: -
J gene: TRBJ2-6
V gene: TRBV7-9
CDR3 protein: CASSFSANTGVEGANVLTF

D gene: -
CDR3 length: 18
clone size: -
J gene: TRBJ1-5
V gene: TRBV18
CDR3 protein: CASSRRLLDPAGNQPQHF

D gene: TRBD2
CDR3 length: 13
clone size: many
J gene: TRBJ2-1
V gene: TRBV7-9
CDR3 protein: CASSLAGGNEQFF

D gene: -
CDR3 length: 12
clone size: many
J gene: TRBJ2-2
V gene: TRBV7-3
CDR3 protein: CASSPRSGELFF

D gene: -
CDR3 length: 13
clone size: -
J gene: TRBJ2-5
V gene: TRBV13
CDR3 protein: CASGLRASGTQYF

D gene: TRBD2
CDR3 length: 13
clone size: many
J gene: TRBJ2-3
V gene: TRBV20-1
CDR3 protein: CSARTSGADTQYF

D gene: TRBD1
CDR3 length: 16
clone size: many
J gene: TRBJ1-6
V gene: TRBV6-1
CDR3 protein: CASSRDREKTNSPLHF

D gene: -
CDR3 length: 13
clone size: few
J gene: TRBJ1-1
V gene: TRBV30
CDR3 protein: CAAGKQGGTEAFF

D gene: -
CDR3 length: 14
clone size: -
J gene: TRBJ2-3
V gene: TRBV7-8
CDR3 protein: CASSLRRLADTQYF

D gene: TRBD2
CDR3 length: 16
clone size: many
J gene: TRBJ2-7
V gene: TRBV19
CDR3 protein: CASSTLTSGGSYEQYF

D gene: TRBD1
CDR3 length: 14
clone size: many
J gene: TRBJ1-4
V gene: TRBV5-1
CDR3 protein: CASSLGTANEKLFF

D gene: TRBD2
CDR3 length: 16
clone size: many
J gene: TRBJ2-7
V gene: TRBV20-1
CDR3 protein: CSATMGDGTGGLEQYF

D gene: -
CDR3 length: 13
clone size: few
J gene: TRBJ1-1
V gene: TRBV2
CDR3 protein: CASRGDSRPEAFF

D gene: TRBD2
CDR3 length: 15
clone size: -
J gene: TRBJ2-1
V gene: TRBV15
CDR3 protein: CATSSARGREDEQFF

D gene: -
CDR3 length: 11
clone size: many
J gene: TRBJ2-7
V gene: TRBV5-1
CDR3 protein: CASGSGGEQYF

D gene: TRBD1
CDR3 length: 19
clone size: -
J gene: TRBJ2-1
V gene: TRBV7-9
CDR3 protein: CASSPTGGAGTGVYNEQFF

D gene: TRBD1
CDR3 length: 17
clone size: many
J gene: TRBJ2-7
V gene: TRBV6-5
CDR3 protein: CASSYSGGASYLFEQYF

D gene: -
CDR3 length: 13
clone size: many
J gene: TRBJ2-1
V gene: TRBV10-3
CDR3 protein: CAITREVYNEQFF

D gene: TRBD2
CDR3 length: 16
clone size: many
J gene: TRBJ2-1
V gene: TRBV7-9
CDR3 protein: CASSFGGLAGGYEQFF